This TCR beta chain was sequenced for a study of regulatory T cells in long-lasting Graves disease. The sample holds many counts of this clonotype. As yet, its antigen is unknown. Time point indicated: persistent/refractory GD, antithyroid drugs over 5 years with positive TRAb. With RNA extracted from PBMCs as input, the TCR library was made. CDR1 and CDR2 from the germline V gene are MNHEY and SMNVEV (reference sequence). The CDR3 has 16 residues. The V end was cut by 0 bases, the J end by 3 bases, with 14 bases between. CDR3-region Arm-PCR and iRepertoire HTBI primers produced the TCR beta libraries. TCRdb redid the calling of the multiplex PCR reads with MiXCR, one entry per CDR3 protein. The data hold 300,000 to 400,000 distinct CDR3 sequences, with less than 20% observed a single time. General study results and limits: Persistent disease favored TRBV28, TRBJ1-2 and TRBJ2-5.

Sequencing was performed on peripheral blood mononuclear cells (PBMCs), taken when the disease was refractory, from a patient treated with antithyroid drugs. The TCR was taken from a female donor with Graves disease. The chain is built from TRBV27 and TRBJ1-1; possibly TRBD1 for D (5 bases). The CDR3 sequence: CASSLSARAGDTEAFF. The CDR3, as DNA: TGTGCCAGCAGTTTATCGGCCAGGGCGGGAGACACTGAAGCTTTCTTT.